The next 12 T cell receptor beta chains were all read from a single sample in a study of blood T cell repertoires in COVID-19. Sequencing was performed with immunoSEQ multiplex PCR; in TCRdb, only in-frame clones are kept and a portion is missing. Of 100,000 to 150,000 clones in the sample, 80% were seen once. The sequencing sample was made of peripheral blood. The receptors shown here come from a man in his 60s with active or convalescent COVID-19.

This clone was counted a few times. The V and J genes are TRBV28 and TRBJ1-5; 7 nucleotides match TRBD1. With V trimmed by 2 bases and J by 7 bases, 8 bases remained unmatched. CDR1 MDHEN and CDR2 SYDVKM come from the germline V gene. This CDR3 has 15 residues. CDR3 amino acids: CASSLPDRVGQPQHF. The DNA for the CDR3 is TGTGCCAGCAGTTTACCAGACAGGGTGGGGCAGCCCCAGCATTTT.

A few counts support this clone. CDR3 sequence (DNA): TGTGCCAGCAGCGTAGCGTGGCTCACGAACACCGGGGAGCTGTTTTTT. Amino acid sequence: CASSVAWLTNTGELFF. The rearrangement links TRBV9 to TRBJ2-2; D uncertain. Germline V CDR1 and CDR2: SGDLS, YYNGEE. V lost 0 bases, J lost 0 bases, and 9 bases lay in between. The CDR3 loop spans 16 amino acids.

The J gene is TRBJ1-1, the V gene TRBV28; 7 bases map to TRBD1. CDR1 and CDR2 (germline): MDHEN, SYDVKM. This CDR3 spans 12 amino acids. J was trimmed by 7 bases and V by 2 bases; bases with no gene match: 1. In DNA form, the CDR3 reads TGTGCCAGCAGTTTACGGGACAGTGAAGCTTTCTTT. The encoded protein is CASSLRDSEAFF.

Here the CDR3 DNA reads TGTGCCAGCATCAAAGGGCTAGCGGGTATCTCCTACAATGAGCAGTTCTTC. Translating gives CASIKGLAGISYNEQFF. V gene TRBV27 combines with J gene TRBJ2-1; 8 bases match TRBD2. Trimming cost V 7 bases and J 0 bases; bases outside gene matches: 11. The CDR3 runs to 17 residues. In germline, CDR1 is MNHEY, CDR2 SMNVEV (reference sequence).

The gene calls are TRBV23-1 and TRBJ1-4; TRBD1 is a possible D gene (6 bases). TRBV23-1 is an ORF for which the function is uncertain. V was clipped by 2 bases and J by 8 bases, with 18 bases between them. The CDR3 has 16 residues. This chain's CDR3 is CASSQSTDSQGEKLFF. In DNA form, the CDR3 reads TGCGCCAGCAGTCAAAGTACGGACAGTCAGGGGGAAAAACTGTTTTTT.

Only a few counts were recorded for this clone. The chain employs TRBV27 and TRBJ1-2, with 9 bases aligning to TRBD1. Germline lookup yields CDR1 MNHEY and CDR2 SMNVEV (reference sequence). V shed 6 bases and J 5 bases; nucleotides not matched to a gene: 7. The CDR3 covers 14 residues. CDR3 DNA sequence: TGTGCCAGCAGATCCACAGGGGGCGTTTATGGCTACACCTTC. Translation: CASRSTGGVYGYTF.

This clone was found once. It is unclear where the CDR3 begins or ends on the DNA, so no DNA is shown, and the CDR3 is as TCRdb lists it. The chain joins TRBV7-2 to TRBJ2-3; no DNA check was done on the table's D call, TRBD2. The CDR3 length is 12 residues, termini included. The V gene's germline CDR1 is SGHTA and CDR2 FQGNSA. The CDR3 loop is CASSGWASGIYF.

The chain is built from TRBV6-2 or TRBV6-3 and TRBJ2-3; a possible D gene is TRBD2 (6 bases). The CDR3 is made up of 15 amino acids. Germline assignment: CDR1 MNHEY and CDR2 SVGEGT. The V and J ends lost 6 bases and 2 bases respectively, with 15 bases between them. CDR3 sequence (DNA): TGTGCCAGCAGCTCCCGTGGAGGGAACACAGATACGCAGTATTTT. This codes for CASSSRGGNTDTQYF.

The genes are TRBV5-4 and TRBJ2-1; no clear D. This CDR3 has 15 amino acids. Per germline, CDR1 SGHNT and CDR2 YYREEE (reference sequence). The V end was cut by 0 bases, the J end by 8 bases, with 15 bases between. The DNA for the CDR3 is TGTGCCAGCAGCTTGGCCGGTCTCCTACCCCATGAGCAGTTCTTC. Amino acid sequence: CASSLAGLLPHEQFF.

The chain recombines TRBV19 with TRBJ2-7, with D possibly matching TRBD1 (7 bases). The CDR3 is 15 residues long. Trimming took 6 bases from V and 6 from J, leaving 21 bases between them. Germline V gene lookup returns CDR1 LNHDA and CDR2 SQIVND (reference sequence). CDR3 in amino acids: CASSNDQGGFSEQYF. DNA of the CDR3: TGTGCCAGTAGCAACGATCAGGGGGGCTTCTCCGAGCAGTACTTC. The entire variable domain, with the rest obtained from reference TRBV19 and TRBJ2-7, is as follows: DGGITQSPKYLFRKEGQNVTLSCEQNLNHDAMYWYRQDPGQGLRLIYYSQIVNDFQKGDIAEGYSVSREKKESFPLTVTSAQKNPTAFYLCASSNDQGGFSEQYFGPGTRLTVT.

This rearrangement joins TRBV7-8 to TRBJ1-3; the D is unclear. The germline V gene has CDR1 SGHVS and CDR2 FQNEAQ. The CDR3 length is 18 residues. Trimming cost V 1 base and J 0 bases, with 16 bases left between them. This CDR3 is CASSLVGQRPFSGNTIYF. CDR3 in DNA: TGTGCCAGCAGCTTAGTAGGGCAGCGGCCCTTCTCTGGAAACACCATATATTTT.

Only one count was recorded for this clone. The V gene is TRBV5-1, the J gene TRBJ2-7, with 12 nucleotides matching TRBD1. V lost 0 bases, J lost 0 bases, and 7 bases stayed unmatched. Germline V gene sequence: CDR1 SGHRS, CDR2 YFSETQ. The CDR3 length is 18 residues. The CDR3 reads CASSLGGTGGHRSYEQYF. As DNA, the CDR3 is TGCGCCAGCAGCTTGGGGGGGACAGGGGGCCACCGCTCCTACGAGCAGTACTTC.